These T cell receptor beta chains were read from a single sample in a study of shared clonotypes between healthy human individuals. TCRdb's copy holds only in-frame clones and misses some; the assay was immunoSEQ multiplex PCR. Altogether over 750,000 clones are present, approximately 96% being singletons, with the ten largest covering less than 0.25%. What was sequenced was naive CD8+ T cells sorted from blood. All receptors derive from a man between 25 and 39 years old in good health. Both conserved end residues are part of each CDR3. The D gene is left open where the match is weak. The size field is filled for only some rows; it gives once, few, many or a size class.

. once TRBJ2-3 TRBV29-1 TGCAGCGTTAGACCTAGGGCAGATACGCAGTATTTT CSVRPRADTQYF
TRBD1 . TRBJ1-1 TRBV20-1 TGCAGTGCCACGACAGGGAATGAAGCTTTCTTT CSATTGNEAFF
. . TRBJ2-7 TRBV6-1 TGTGCCAGCAGTGAAGCCAGGGCCTACGAGCAGTACTTC CASSEARAYEQYF
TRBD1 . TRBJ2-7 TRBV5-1 TGCGCCAGCAGCTTGACAGGGGTGGGCGAGCAGTACTTC CASSLTGVGEQYF
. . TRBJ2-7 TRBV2 TGTGCCAGCAGTGAAGGTGGTAGGGCGTCCTACGAGCAGTACTTC CASSEGGRASYEQYF
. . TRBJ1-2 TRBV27 TGTGCCAGCAGTTTATCGGTGGGACCTGTCTATGGCTACACCTTC CASSLSVGPVYGYTF
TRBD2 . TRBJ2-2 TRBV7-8 TGTGCCAGCAGCCCAAAACTAGCGGGAGCAAGGGCCGGGGAGCTGTTTTTT CASSPKLAGARAGELFF
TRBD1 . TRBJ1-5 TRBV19 TGTGCCAGTAGTCGGATGGACAGGGGCGATCAGCCCCAGCATTTT CASSRMDRGDQPQHF
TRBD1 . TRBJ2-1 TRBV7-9 TGTGCCAGCAGCGTCTGGAGTACAGGGGGCGGTGAGCAGTTCTTC CASSVWSTGGGEQFF
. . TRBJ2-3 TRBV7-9 TGTGCCAGCAGCTTATTGGCGGGATTGACAGATACGCAGTATTTT CASSLLAGLTDTQYF
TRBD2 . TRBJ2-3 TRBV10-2 TGCGCCAGCAGTTCAGGACTAGCGGGGACAAGAGATACGCAGTATTTT CASSSGLAGTRDTQYF
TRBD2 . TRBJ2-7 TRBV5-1 TGCGCCAGCAGCTCCGGACTAGCGGGTCCCTACGAGCAGTACTTC CASSSGLAGPYEQYF
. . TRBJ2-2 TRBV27 TGTGCCAGCAGTTTATCGCGCCTTATACGAGGGGAGCTGTTTTTT CASSLSRLIRGELFF
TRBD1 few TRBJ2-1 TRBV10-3 TGTGCCATCAGTGAGTTTCGGCAGGGGGCCAACAATGAGCAGTTCTTC CAISEFRQGANNEQFF
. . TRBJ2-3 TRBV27 TGTGCCAGCAGTTTACGACTGCCGGGGGGCCCAGATACGCAGTATTTT CASSLRLPGGPDTQYF
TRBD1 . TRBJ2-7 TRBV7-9 TGTGCCAGCAGCGTACAGGGGCGTCCGCGGGACGAGCAGTACTTC CASSVQGRPRDEQYF
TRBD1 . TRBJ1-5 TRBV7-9 TGTGCCAGCAGCCCCGACAGGGTGGGCAATCAGCCCCAGCATTTT CASSPDRVGNQPQHF